These 14 T cell receptor beta chains were sequenced from one sample in a study of regulatory T cells in long-lasting Graves disease. Arm-PCR of CDR3 regions with iRepertoire HTBI primers generated TCR beta libraries. TCRdb independently ran MiXCR on the multiplex PCR reads; one entry per CDR3 protein. This sample carries hundreds of thousands of distinct CDR3 sequences, 15% to 20% of them seen once, and the ten largest clones take about 25%. Specified time point: newly diagnosed GD, antithyroid drugs for less than 3 months. Extracted RNA from PBMCs served as the source of the TCR library. The sample was also reused in another study, on T cells in Graves' hyperthyroidism and ophthalmopathy.

The input for sequencing was peripheral blood mononuclear cells (PBMCs), taken at new diagnosis, from a patient treated with antithyroid drugs. All receptors come from a middle-aged woman with Graves disease.

The chain joins TRBV12-3 or TRBV12-4 to TRBJ1-6; D gene unclear. There are 14 residues in the CDR3. Trimming left V 1 base short and J 14 bases short, with 15 bases between. The CDR3 is CASSLESSWVSLHF. The DNA of the CDR3 is TGTGCCAGCAGTTTAGAAAGTAGTTGGGTATCCCTCCACTTT.

This clonotype came up many times. This sequence joins TRBV5-1 and TRBJ2-2; D ambiguous. Germline loops: CDR1 SGHRS, CDR2 YFSETQ. The CDR3 runs 16 residues. The V end was cut by 1 base, the J end by 1 base, with 11 bases between. In DNA, the CDR3 is TGCGCCAGCAGCTTGTTTCCGGGTCAGAACACCGGGGAGCTGTTTTTT. As protein: CASSLFPGQNTGELFF.

There are many counts of this clonotype. The chain recombines TRBV3-1 with TRBJ2-1; maybe TRBD1 (6 bases). Germline CDR1 is LGHDT and CDR2 is YNNKEL (reference sequence). The CDR3 is 15 residues long. Trimming shortened V by 4 bases and J by 6 bases, and 16 bases separated the two germline ends. The CDR3 reads CASSLATGSSNEQFF. In DNA, the CDR3 is TGTGCCAGCAGCCTAGCAACAGGGTCAAGCAATGAGCAGTTCTTC.

This clonotype was seen repeatedly, ten times or more. The rearrangement links TRBV2 to TRBJ2-7, with 9 bases that match TRBD1. V dropped 10 bases and J dropped 2; count of bases not matched to a gene: 9. Germline V gene lookup returns CDR1 SNHLY and CDR2 FYNNEI. The CDR3 has 14 residues. The CDR3 loop reads CATSPGQGTYEQYF. The CDR3 nucleotides read TGTGCCACCAGCCCCGGACAGGGGACCTACGAGCAGTACTTC. Looking up the rest from reference TRBV2 and TRBJ2-7 gives the full variable domain: EPEVTQTPSHQVTQMGQEVILRCVPISNHLYFYWYRQILGQKVEFLVSFYNNEISEKSEIFDDQFSVERPDGSNFTLKIRSTKLEDSAMYFCATSPGQGTYEQYFGPGTRLTVT.

This clonotype was counted a few times. This chain uses TRBV29-1 with TRBJ2-7; D perhaps matches TRBD2 (5 bases). V was trimmed by 0 bases and J by 3 bases, leaving 12 bases between them. There are 14 residues in the CDR3. Germline V CDR1 and CDR2: SQVTM, ANQGSEA. Written as DNA, the CDR3 is TGCAGCGTTGAAGATCGGAGCGGTCACTACGAGCAGTACTTC. This encodes CSVEDRSGHYEQYF.

The sample holds many counts of this clonotype. The chain carries TRBV7-2 and TRBJ2-5; D gene ambiguous. Germline V gives CDR1 SGHTA, CDR2 FQGNSA. The CDR3 covers 12 residues. The ends were cut back, 1 base at V and 9 bases at J, with 9 bases in the middle. The CDR3 DNA follows: TGTGCCAGCAGCTTAGGGGCCTTAGCCCAGTACTTC. Translating gives CASSLGALAQYF.

On this clonotype itself: A single base separates this from a much larger clone, so it may be a read error. V usage is TRBV11-2 and J usage is TRBJ2-2, with D possibly matching TRBD1 (6 bases). CDR1 and CDR2 from the germline V gene are SGHAT and FQNNGV. Between the trimmed V and J ends, which lost 5 bases and 1 base, there was a span of 11 bases. The CDR3 runs 15 residues. In DNA form, the CDR3 reads TGTGCCAGCAGCCGAACAGGGTGGAACACCGGGGAGCTGTTTTTT. It yields the protein CASSRTGWNTGELFF.

The rearrangement links TRBV6-1 to TRBJ1-5, with 7 positions matching TRBD1. This CDR3 has 15 amino acids. Germline CDR1 MNHNS, CDR2 SASEGT. Trimming removed 5 bases from V and 0 bases from J; junction bases left unmatched: 4. The CDR3 region is CASSRDSLSNQPQHF. The CDR3, as DNA: TGTGCCAGCAGTCGGGACAGCCTTAGCAATCAGCCCCAGCATTTT.

The table lists this clonotype with many counts. This chain links TRBV2 with TRBJ2-5; maybe TRBD1 (5 bases). The CDR3 is 13 residues long. From germline, CDR1 is SNHLY and CDR2 FYNNEI. Trimming removed 5 bases at V and 2 bases at J, with 9 bases between. This chain's CDR3 is CASSWAGQETQYF. In DNA, the CDR3 is TGTGCCAGCAGTTGGGCAGGGCAAGAGACCCAGTACTTC.

This clonotype was found a few times. The chain is built from TRBV2 and TRBJ2-3; D perhaps matches TRBD2 (5 bases). The J call may be in error: the DNA end matches TRBJ2-7 better. Germline V gene data show CDR1 as SNHLY and CDR2 as FYNNEI. The CDR3 has 13 residues. CDR3 coding DNA: TGTGCCGGGAGACGGTCTAGCTCCTACGAGCAGTACTTC. It yields the protein CAGRRSSSYEQYF.

A note on this clonotype: A much bigger clone sits one base away, suggesting this may be a read error. This chain connects TRBV12-3 or TRBV12-4 to TRBJ2-2; no reliable D call. Trimming removed 6 bases from V and 4 bases from J, with 9 bases in between. The CDR3 spans 13 residues. The CDR3 sequence is CASSPLGTGELFF. DNA for the CDR3: TGTGCCAGCAGCCCTTTGGGCACCGGGGAGCTGTTTTTT.

The sample holds a few counts of this clonotype. This CDR3 reads CASSQDKAGQGYYEQYF. CDR3 in DNA: TGTGCCAGCAGCCAAGACAAGGCGGGACAGGGCTATTACGAGCAGTACTTC. The chain joins TRBV14 to TRBJ2-7, with 9 nucleotides matching TRBD1. Germline CDR1 is SGHDN and CDR2 is FVKESK. With V trimmed by 0 bases and J by 4 bases, 10 bases remained unmatched. This CDR3 comprises 17 residues.

The V gene is TRBV11-2, the J gene TRBJ2-3; 9 bases map to TRBD1. The ends lost 1 base at V and 4 bases at J; junction bases unmatched: 6. CDR3 length: 16 amino acids. Germline V gene lookup returns CDR1 SGHAT and CDR2 FQNNGV. CDR3 loop: CASSLGWGQGADTQYF. As DNA, the CDR3 is TGTGCCAGCAGCTTAGGGTGGGGACAGGGCGCAGATACGCAGTATTTT.

The chain joins TRBV20-1 to TRBJ1-2, with 10 bases aligning to TRBD1. This CDR3 region has 14 residues. In germline, CDR1 is DFQATT, CDR2 SNEGSKA (reference sequence). J gave up 7 bases and V 4 bases, and 9 bases lay outside the gene matches. The CDR3 loop reads CSANPRQGASGYTF. CDR3 in DNA: TGCAGTGCTAACCCACGACAGGGGGCAAGTGGCTACACCTTC.